One sample yielded the 32 T cell receptor beta chains listed below, sequenced in a study of cytomegalovirus exposure and HLA in healthy donors. PCR involved 60 Vbeta and 13 Jbeta primers. Generated by immunoSEQ multiplex PCR, the TCRdb table keeps only in-frame clones and is missing some. Among hundreds of thousands of clones listed, over 75% were seen once. Input material: PBMCs. The origin of the receptors is a male donor in good health and CMV-seronegative.

This clone turned up a few times. This chain links TRBV15 with TRBJ1-4; a weak D match, TRBD1 (6 bases). V was trimmed by 2 bases and J by 6 bases, leaving 19 bases between them. Per germline, CDR1 LNHNV and CDR2 YYDKDF (reference sequence). The CDR3 consists of 17 residues. CDR3 sequence (DNA): TGTGCCACCAGCAGACCAACGGGACAACGTGGGCATGAAAAACTGTTTTTT. This sequence encodes CATSRPTGQRGHEKLFF. Full variable domain (remainder filled in from reference TRBV15 and TRBJ1-4): DAMVIQNPRYQVTQFGKPVTLSCSQTLNHNVMYWYQQKSSQAPKLLFHYYDKDFNNEADTPDNFQSRRPNTSFCFLDIRSPGLGDTAMYLCATSRPTGQRGHEKLFFGSGTQLSVL.

The V call is TRBV5-1, the J call TRBJ2-5; 8 bases are shared with TRBD2. The end of the DNA aligns better with TRBJ2-7, so the J call may be wrong. Germline loops: CDR1 SGHRS, CDR2 YFSETQ. The CDR3 runs 17 residues. CDR3 loop: CASSLGWGSGSSYEQYF. CDR3 nucleotides: TGCGCCAGCAGCTTGGGGTGGGGAAGCGGGAGTTCCTACGAGCAGTACTTC.

The chain recombines TRBV28 with TRBJ2-7, with 11 bases matching TRBD1. The CDR3 contains 14 residues. Germline CDR1 reads MDHEN; CDR2 reads SYDVKM. The V gene end was trimmed by 6 bases and the J gene end by 3 bases; junction bases not matched to a gene: 4. Here the CDR3 reads CASRTGTGGYEQYF. Here the CDR3 DNA reads TGTGCCAGCAGGACCGGGACAGGGGGCTACGAGCAGTACTTC.

V usage is TRBV19 and J usage is TRBJ2-2; TRBD1 matches 9 bases. The junction had 2 bases not matched to a gene; V was cut back by 6 bases and J by 3 bases. The length of the CDR3 is 14 residues. The germline CDR1 and CDR2 sequences are LNHDA and SQIVND (reference sequence). CDR3 amino acids: CASRRDRDTGELFF. CDR3 in DNA: TGTGCCAGTAGACGGGACAGGGACACCGGGGAGCTGTTTTTT.

V is TRBV7-9 and J is TRBJ2-3, with TRBD2 as a possible D gene (6 bases). The CDR3 has 14 amino acids. The ends were cut back, 4 bases at V and 6 bases at J, with 14 bases in the middle. In germline, CDR1 is SEHNR, CDR2 FQNEAQ (reference sequence). DNA of the CDR3: TGTGCCAGCAGCTCCCGACTAGATTGGGATACGCAGTATTTT. Translating it yields CASSSRLDWDTQYF.

The V call is TRBV7-7, the J call TRBJ2-5; the match to TRBD1 covers 7 bases. V gave up 5 bases and J gave up 5 bases; unmatched junction bases: 8. In germline, CDR1 is SSHAT, CDR2 FNYEAQ (reference sequence). The CDR3 is 14 amino acids. The CDR3 nucleotides read TGTGCCAGCAGCCTCGACAGGGTTCGGGAGACCCAGTACTTC. Translation: CASSLDRVRETQYF.

The chain combines TRBV7-9 with TRBJ1-4; D possibly corresponds to TRBD1 (6 bases). The CDR3 is 15 residues long. Per germline, CDR1 SEHNR and CDR2 FQNEAQ (reference sequence). The V and J ends lost 2 bases and 4 bases respectively, with 11 bases between them. Here the CDR3 reads CASSLRGGVNEKLFF. The CDR3 nucleotides are TGTGCCAGCAGCTTAAGAGGGGGAGTTAATGAAAAACTGTTTTTT.

The CDR3 sequence is CASSRGLAGNFGELFF. CDR3 nucleotide sequence: TGTGCCAGCAGTAGGGGACTAGCGGGAAATTTCGGGGAGCTGTTTTTT. This rearrangement joins TRBV2 to TRBJ2-2; 13 nucleotides line up with TRBD2. V dropped 5 bases and J dropped 7; count of bases not matched to a gene: 7. This CDR3 has 16 amino acids. CDR1 is SNHLY, CDR2 FYNNEI, per germline. Looking up the rest from reference TRBV2 and TRBJ2-2 gives the full variable domain: EPEVTQTPSHQVTQMGQEVILRCVPISNHLYFYWYRQILGQKVEFLVSFYNNEISEKSEIFDDQFSVERPDGSNFTLKIRSTKLEDSAMYFCASSRGLAGNFGELFFGEGSRLTVL.

This clone appeared a few times. The chain joins TRBV7-9 to TRBJ1-4; the match to TRBD1 covers 9 bases. V was clipped by 3 bases and J by 0 bases; unmatched bases: 2. Looked up from germline, CDR1 is SEHNR and CDR2 is FQNEAQ (reference sequence). CDR3 length: 16 amino acids. The CDR3 sequence is CASSLTGGATNEKLFF. The CDR3 bases are TGTGCCAGCAGCTTGACAGGGGGTGCAACTAATGAAAAACTGTTTTTT. Together with reference TRBV7-9 and TRBJ1-4, the CDR3 gives the full variable domain: DTGVSQNPRHKITKRGQNVTFRCDPISEHNRLYWYRQTLGQGPEFLTYFQNEAQLEKSRLLSDRFSAERPKGSFSTLEIQRTEQGDSAMYLCASSLTGGATNEKLFFGSGTQLSVL.

This chain connects TRBV4-1 to TRBJ2-7; 7 bases are a match to TRBD1. The CDR3 loop spans 15 amino acids. J was trimmed by 2 bases and V by 8 bases; bases with no gene match: 12. Per the germline V gene, CDR1 is MGHRA and CDR2 is YSYEKL. CDR3 amino acids: CASQLKTGAPYEQYF. The CDR3 bases are TGCGCCAGCCAACTTAAAACAGGGGCCCCCTACGAGCAGTACTTC.

The J gene is TRBJ1-3, the V gene TRBV4-3, with no clear D. The ends were cut back, 1 base at V and 8 bases at J, with 12 bases in the middle. The CDR3 loop spans 14 amino acids. Germline V gene data show CDR1 as LGHNA and CDR2 as YSLEER. The CDR3, as DNA: TGCGCCAGCAGCCAAGGGAGGAATTTGGACACCATATATTTT. Protein: CASSQGRNLDTIYF.

In the case of this clone: The sample has other DNA sequences that encode this CDR3 too. The rearrangement joins TRBV15 to TRBJ1-3; D is unclear. The CDR3 length is 15 residues. Germline-derived CDR1 and CDR2 are LNHNV and YYDKDF (reference sequence). V dropped 3 bases and J dropped 0 bases, with 9 bases sitting between them. CDR3 nucleotides: TGTGCCACCAGCAGGGATAGGAGCTCTGGAAACACCATATATTTT. The encoded protein is CATSRDRSSGNTIYF.

In DNA, the CDR3 is TGTGCCAGCAGCGTAGTACGGGCTAGCCGCTATGAAGCTTTCTTT. It translates to CASSVVRASRYEAFF. The chain is built from TRBV9 and TRBJ1-1; D not certain. This CDR3 has 15 amino acids. V shed 0 bases and J shed 7 bases, with 16 bases lying between them. The germline gives CDR1 SGDLS, CDR2 YYNGEE. Full variable domain (outside the CDR3, taken from reference TRBV9 and TRBJ1-1): DSGVTQTPKHLITATGQRVTLRCSPRSGDLSVYWYQQSLDQGLQFLIQYYNGEERAKGNILERFSAQQFPDLHSELNLSSLELGDSALYFCASSVVRASRYEAFFGQGTRLTVV.

The V gene is TRBV2, the J gene TRBJ2-3, with 11 bases that match TRBD2. CDR1 SNHLY and CDR2 FYNNEI come from the germline V gene. This CDR3 contains 14 residues. Trimming removed 8 bases from V and 4 bases from J; junction bases left unmatched: 5. The CDR3 is CASLAGGGADTQYF. CDR3 DNA: TGTGCCAGCCTAGCGGGGGGCGGGGCAGATACGCAGTATTTT.

This chain joins TRBV6-1 and TRBJ2-5; D gene uncertain. Germline V gene sequence: CDR1 MNHNS, CDR2 SASEGT. The CDR3 has 12 residues. The V and J ends lost 2 bases and 5 bases respectively, with 6 bases between them. The CDR3 reads CASSELLETQYF. The CDR3, as DNA: TGTGCCAGCAGTGAACTTCTGGAGACCCAGTACTTC.

A remark on this clone: Other DNA sequences in this specimen translate into the identical CDR3. The chain combines TRBV6-6 with TRBJ1-1; 11 bases are shared with TRBD1. There are 16 residues in the CDR3. The V gene's germline CDR1 is MNHNY and CDR2 SVGAGI (reference sequence). V dropped 0 bases and J dropped 8; count of bases not matched to a gene: 8. DNA for the CDR3: TGTGCCAGCAGTTACTCAGGACAGGGGGCTTTCGCCGAAGCTTTCTTT. Its translation is CASSYSGQGAFAEAFF.

This clone turned up a few times. V is TRBV2 and J is TRBJ1-4; 10 bases align to TRBD1. The CDR3 runs 14 residues. The trim removed 6 bases at V and 5 bases at J, leaving 3 bases unmatched. Germline CDR1 SNHLY, CDR2 FYNNEI. The CDR3 reads CASRWDRGNEKLFF. Written as DNA, the CDR3 is TGTGCCAGCAGGTGGGACAGGGGAAATGAAAAACTGTTTTTT. Using reference TRBV2 and TRBJ1-4 for the parts outside the CDR3, the full variable domain is EPEVTQTPSHQVTQMGQEVILRCVPISNHLYFYWYRQILGQKVEFLVSFYNNEISEKSEIFDDQFSVERPDGSNFTLKIRSTKLEDSAMYFCASRWDRGNEKLFFGSGTQLSVL.

The chain uses TRBV7-9 and TRBJ2-2; a possible D gene is TRBD1 (6 bases). CDR3 length: 17 residues. The V gene's germline CDR1 is SEHNR and CDR2 FQNEAQ (reference sequence). V lost 1 base to trimming and J lost 7 bases, with 19 bases between them. The CDR3 nucleotides are TGTGCCAGCAGCTTAGGCGGTATGGACGTCAGGGGCGGGGAGCTGTTTTTT. It yields the protein CASSLGGMDVRGGELFF.

This clone occurred once. The V call is TRBV7-2, the J call TRBJ1-5; D possibly corresponds to TRBD1 (5 bases). In germline, CDR1 is SGHTA, CDR2 FQGNSA. This CDR3 has 15 amino acids. Trimming removed 1 base from V and 4 bases from J, with 11 bases in between. This CDR3 is CASSLVGQGNQPQHF. CDR3 DNA sequence: TGTGCCAGCAGCTTAGTAGGCCAGGGTAATCAGCCCCAGCATTTT.

This rearrangement joins TRBV4-2 to TRBJ1-2; D is ambiguous. The V end was cut by 1 base, the J end by 6 bases, with 6 bases between. The CDR3 loop spans 12 amino acids. CDR1 and CDR2 (germline): LGHNA, YNFKEQ. The CDR3 region is CASSQVTDGYTF. CDR3 nucleotides: TGTGCCAGCAGCCAAGTCACAGATGGCTACACCTTC.

This clone was observed a single time. The rearrangement links TRBV6-5 to TRBJ2-7; weak D call: TRBD1 (5 bases). Germline CDR1 reads MNHEY; CDR2 reads SVGAGI. V lost 2 bases, J lost 3 bases, and 14 bases lay in between. This CDR3 has 15 amino acids. DNA of the CDR3: TGTGCCAGCAGTTACGATTCGGAAGGGGTCTACGAGCAGTACTTC. Protein: CASSYDSEGVYEQYF.

CDR3 sequence reads: CASSQVGRGGPGNTIYF. The CDR3 DNA reads TGCGCCAGCAGCCAAGTAGGCCGGGGAGGGCCGGGAAACACCATATATTTT. The chain couples TRBV4-3 to TRBJ1-3; D ambiguous. The CDR3 contains 17 residues. CDR1 and CDR2 (germline): LGHNA, YSLEER. The V end was cut by 1 base, the J end by 4 bases, with 17 bases between.

Only one count was recorded for this clone. This chain joins TRBV19 and TRBJ1-1; 10 positions agree with TRBD1. V lost 8 bases, J lost 6 bases, and 6 bases stayed unmatched. From germline, CDR1 is LNHDA and CDR2 SQIVND (reference sequence). The CDR3 runs 13 residues. CDR3 amino acids: CASGGQGWAEAFF. CDR3 bases: TGTGCCAGTGGGGGACAGGGGTGGGCTGAAGCTTTCTTT.

This rearrangement joins TRBV9 to TRBJ2-1; possible D gene TRBD2, 6 bases. Trimming took off 3 bases at V and 4 bases at J, with 14 bases between the two ends. This CDR3 is 15 amino acids long. Germline-derived CDR1 and CDR2 are SGDLS and YYNGEE. The CDR3 here is CASSAYGTSYNEQFF. CDR3 bases: TGTGCCAGCAGCGCCTACGGGACTTCGTACAATGAGCAGTTCTTC.

Concerning this clone: The same CDR3 can be traced to other DNA sequences in this sample. This chain uses TRBV5-1 with TRBJ2-5; D unresolved. This CDR3 has 13 amino acids. The germline V and J ends were trimmed by 0 bases and 4 bases, with 7 bases remaining between them. In germline, CDR1 is SGHRS, CDR2 YFSETQ. This CDR3 is CASSLAGGETQYF. CDR3 DNA: TGCGCCAGCAGCTTGGCCGGTGGAGAGACCCAGTACTTC.

The rearrangement uses TRBV18 and TRBJ1-6; a possible D gene is TRBD1 (6 bases). Per germline, CDR1 KGHSH and CDR2 LQKENI. This CDR3 comprises 15 residues. Trimming pared 3 bases from V and 1 base from J, leaving 7 bases between. The CDR3 DNA sequence: TGTGCCAGCTCACCCGGACAGTCCTATAATTCACCCCTCCACTTT. Translation gives CASSPGQSYNSPLHF.

This clone is a singleton in its sample. The chain links TRBV27 to TRBJ2-1; 8 nucleotides match TRBD2. This CDR3 is built from 15 residues. CDR1 and CDR2 (germline): MNHEY, SMNVEV (reference sequence). V shed 4 bases, J shed 3 bases, and the junction held 5 bases outside the gene matches. In nucleotides, the CDR3 is TGTGCCAGCAGTTCAGGGACTAGTTACTACAATGAGCAGTTCTTC. Translating gives CASSSGTSYYNEQFF.

The CDR3 spells CASSLYKAGMSSYNSPLHF. The CDR3 coding sequence is TGTGCCAGCAGTTTATATAAGGCAGGGATGAGCTCCTATAATTCACCCCTCCACTTT. The V call is TRBV28, the J call TRBJ1-6; the D gene is possibly TRBD1 (5 bases). This CDR3 has 19 residues. V gave up 1 base and J gave up 0 bases, with 16 bases separating them. Germline V gene sequence: CDR1 MDHEN, CDR2 SYDVKM. Looking up the rest from reference TRBV28 and TRBJ1-6 gives the full variable domain: DVKVTQSSRYLVKRTGEKVFLECVQDMDHENMFWYRQDPGLGLRLIYFSYDVKMKEKGDIPEGYSVSREKKERFSLILESASTNQTSMYLCASSLYKAGMSSYNSPLHFGNGTRLTVT.

J is TRBJ2-3 and V is TRBV27; maybe TRBD2 (5 bases). This CDR3 contains 14 residues. The V gene's germline CDR1 is MNHEY and CDR2 SMNVEV (reference sequence). Between the trimmed V and J ends, which lost 4 bases and 3 bases, there was a span of 11 bases. The CDR3 reads CASSSSGYTDTQYF. The CDR3 DNA is TGTGCCAGCAGTTCCAGCGGTTATACAGATACGCAGTATTTT.

The chain carries TRBV5-1 and TRBJ2-7, with unresolved D. With 5 bases removed from V and 0 bases from J, the gap between germline ends came to 15 bases. The length of the CDR3 is 15 residues. Germline values: CDR1 SGHRS, CDR2 YFSETQ. In nucleotides, the CDR3 is TGCGCCAGCAGTGAGTTCCCTAGGAGCTCCTACGAGCAGTACTTC. Translating it yields CASSEFPRSSYEQYF.

This clone turned up a few times. The genes are TRBV4-3 and TRBJ2-2, with TRBD1 matching over 7 bases. V shed 3 bases and J 5 bases; nucleotides not matched to a gene: 15. The CDR3 runs to 18 residues. Germline values: CDR1 LGHNA, CDR2 YSLEER. Here the CDR3 reads CASSQDLTGTDLTGELFF. The CDR3 DNA follows: TGCGCCAGCAGCCAGGACCTTACAGGGACAGATCTTACCGGGGAGCTGTTTTTT.

CDR3 in DNA: TGTGCCATCACAGGGAACACTGAAGCTTTCTTT. Amino acids: CAITGNTEAFF. This chain connects TRBV28 to TRBJ1-1; TRBD1 might be the D (5 bases). The CDR3 spans 11 residues. Germline V gene data show CDR1 as MDHEN and CDR2 as SYDVKM. V lost 10 bases to trimming and J lost 1 base, with 7 bases between them.